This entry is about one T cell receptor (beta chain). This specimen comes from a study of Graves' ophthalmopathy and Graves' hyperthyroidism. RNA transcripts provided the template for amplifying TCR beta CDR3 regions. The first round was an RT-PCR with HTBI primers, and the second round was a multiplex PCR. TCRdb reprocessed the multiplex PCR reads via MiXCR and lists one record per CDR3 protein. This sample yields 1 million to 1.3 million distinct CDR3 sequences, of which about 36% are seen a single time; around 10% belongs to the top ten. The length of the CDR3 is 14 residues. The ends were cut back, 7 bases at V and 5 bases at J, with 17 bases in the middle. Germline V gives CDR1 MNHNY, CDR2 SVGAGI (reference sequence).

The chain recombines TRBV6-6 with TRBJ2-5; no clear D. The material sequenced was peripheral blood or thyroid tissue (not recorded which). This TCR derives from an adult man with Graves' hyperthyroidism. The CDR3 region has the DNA TGTGCCAGCAATCCTAATAGGGTTGGGGAGACCCAGTACTTC. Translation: CASNPNRVGETQYF.